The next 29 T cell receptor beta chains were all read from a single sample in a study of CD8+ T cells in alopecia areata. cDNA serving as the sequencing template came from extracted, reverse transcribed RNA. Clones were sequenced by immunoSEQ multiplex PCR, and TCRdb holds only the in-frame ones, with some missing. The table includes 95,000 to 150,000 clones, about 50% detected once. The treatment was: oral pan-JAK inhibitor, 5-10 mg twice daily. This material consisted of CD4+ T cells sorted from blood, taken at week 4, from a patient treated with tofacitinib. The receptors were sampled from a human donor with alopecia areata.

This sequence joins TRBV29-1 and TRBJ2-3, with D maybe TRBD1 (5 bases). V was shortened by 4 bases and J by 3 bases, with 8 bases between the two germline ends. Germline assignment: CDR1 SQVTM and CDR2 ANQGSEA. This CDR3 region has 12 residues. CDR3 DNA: TGCAGCGTTGTGACAGCGACAGATACGCAGTATTTT. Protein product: CSVVTATDTQYF.

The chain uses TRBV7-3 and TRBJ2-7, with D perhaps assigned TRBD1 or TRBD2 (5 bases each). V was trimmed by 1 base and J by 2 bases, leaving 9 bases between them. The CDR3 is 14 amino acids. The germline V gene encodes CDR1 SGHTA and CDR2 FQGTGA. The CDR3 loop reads CASSLNGGAYEQYF. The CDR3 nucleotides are TGTGCCAGCAGCTTAAATGGGGGTGCCTACGAGCAGTACTTC.

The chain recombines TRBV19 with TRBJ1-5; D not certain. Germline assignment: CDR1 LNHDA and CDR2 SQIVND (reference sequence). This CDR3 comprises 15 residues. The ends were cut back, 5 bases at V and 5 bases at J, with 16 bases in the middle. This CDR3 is CASSPARTHDQPQHF. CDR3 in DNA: TGTGCCAGTAGTCCCGCGCGGACCCACGATCAGCCCCAGCATTTT.

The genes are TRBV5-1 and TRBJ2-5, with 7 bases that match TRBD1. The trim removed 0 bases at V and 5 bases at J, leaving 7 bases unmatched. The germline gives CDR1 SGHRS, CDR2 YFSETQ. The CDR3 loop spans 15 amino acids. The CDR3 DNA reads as TGCGCCAGCAGCTTGGGACAGGGAGACAGGGAGACCCAGTACTTC. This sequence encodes CASSLGQGDRETQYF.

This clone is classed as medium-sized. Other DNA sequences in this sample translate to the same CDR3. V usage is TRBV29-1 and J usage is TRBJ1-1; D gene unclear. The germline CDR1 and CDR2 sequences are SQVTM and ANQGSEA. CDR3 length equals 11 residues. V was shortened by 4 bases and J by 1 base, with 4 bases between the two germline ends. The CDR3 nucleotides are TGCAGCGTTGTTCGGAACACTGAAGCTTTCTTT. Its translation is CSVVRNTEAFF.

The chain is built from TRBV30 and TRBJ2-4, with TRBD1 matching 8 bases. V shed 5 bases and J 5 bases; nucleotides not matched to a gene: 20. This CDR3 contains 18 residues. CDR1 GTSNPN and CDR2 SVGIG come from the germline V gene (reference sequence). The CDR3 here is CAWGPGGASARGQNIQYF. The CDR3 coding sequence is TGTGCCTGGGGACCAGGGGGCGCGTCCGCCCGGGGTCAAAACATTCAGTACTTC.

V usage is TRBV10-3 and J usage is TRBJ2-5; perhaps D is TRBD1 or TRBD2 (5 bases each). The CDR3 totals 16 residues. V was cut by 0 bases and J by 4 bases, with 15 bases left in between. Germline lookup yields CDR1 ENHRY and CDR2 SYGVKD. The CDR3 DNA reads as TGTGCCATCAGTGAGTCACAGGATCCGGGGCGAGAGACCCAGTACTTC. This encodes CAISESQDPGRETQYF.

The CDR3 region is CASSQGPGQGRDTQYF. The CDR3 region has the DNA TGCGCCAGCAGCCAAGGGCCGGGACAGGGAAGAGATACGCAGTATTTT. The gene calls are TRBV4-1 and TRBJ2-3; 9 nucleotides line up with TRBD1. The CDR3 has 16 residues. In germline, CDR1 is MGHRA, CDR2 YSYEKL. With V trimmed by 1 base and J by 5 bases, 7 bases remained unmatched.

CDR3 sequence reads: CASGFSFGASEKLFF. CDR3 nucleotide sequence: TGTGCCAGCGGCTTTAGTTTCGGGGCCAGTGAAAAACTGTTTTTT. This chain connects TRBV6-5 to TRBJ1-4, with D tentatively TRBD1 (5 bases). The CDR3 is 15 amino acids. Trimming removed 8 bases from V and 7 bases from J, with 20 bases in between. Germline CDR1 MNHEY, CDR2 SVGAGI.

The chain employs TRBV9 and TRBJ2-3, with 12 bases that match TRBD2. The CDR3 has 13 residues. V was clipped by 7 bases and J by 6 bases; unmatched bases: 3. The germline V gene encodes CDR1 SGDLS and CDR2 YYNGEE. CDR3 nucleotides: TGTGCCAGCGGGACTAGCGGGTGGGATACGCAGTATTTT. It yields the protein CASGTSGWDTQYF.

The chain's CDR3 is CSVGQSAKSYNEQFF. The DNA for the CDR3 is TGCAGCGTCGGACAAAGCGCGAAGTCCTACAATGAGCAGTTCTTC. The chain uses TRBV29-1 and TRBJ2-1; D is possibly TRBD1 (5 bases). The germline V gene has CDR1 SQVTM and CDR2 ANQGSEA. V was pared by 6 bases and J by 1 base, with 16 bases between. The CDR3 runs 15 residues.

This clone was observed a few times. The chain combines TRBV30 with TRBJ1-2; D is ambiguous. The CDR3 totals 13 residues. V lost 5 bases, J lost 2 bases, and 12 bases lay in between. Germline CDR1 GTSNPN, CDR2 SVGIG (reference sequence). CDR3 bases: TGTGCCTGGGCTTTGGGGATCAACTATGGCTACACCTTC. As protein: CAWALGINYGYTF. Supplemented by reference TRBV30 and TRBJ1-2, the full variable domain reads SQTIHQWPATLVQPVGSPLSLECTVEGTSNPNLYWYRQAAGRGLQLLFYSVGIGQISSEVPQNLSASRPQDRQFILSSKKLLLSDSGFYLCAWALGINYGYTFGSGTRLTVV.

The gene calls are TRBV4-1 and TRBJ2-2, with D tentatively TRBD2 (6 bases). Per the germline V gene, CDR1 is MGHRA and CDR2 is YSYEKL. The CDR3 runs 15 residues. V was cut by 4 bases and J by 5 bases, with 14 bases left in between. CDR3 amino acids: CASSRGDGRTGELFF. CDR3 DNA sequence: TGCGCCAGCAGCCGGGGGGATGGAAGAACCGGGGAGCTGTTTTTT.

CDR3 DNA: TGCGCCAGCACCGAATTAAACACCAGGGACACTGAAGCTTTCTTT. It specifies CASTELNTRDTEAFF. The chain carries TRBV5-1 and TRBJ1-1; the D gene is possibly TRBD1 (5 bases). The CDR3 is 15 residues long. Looked up from germline, CDR1 is SGHRS and CDR2 is YFSETQ. The V end lost 6 bases, the J end lost 3 bases, and 18 bases lay between the germline ends.

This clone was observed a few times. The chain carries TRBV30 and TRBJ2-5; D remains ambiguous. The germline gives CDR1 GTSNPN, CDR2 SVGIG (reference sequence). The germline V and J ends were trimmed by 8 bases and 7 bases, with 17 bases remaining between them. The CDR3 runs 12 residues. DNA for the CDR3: TGTGCCGGGGAAGTCGGGCGTGGGACCCAGTACTTC. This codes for CAGEVGRGTQYF.

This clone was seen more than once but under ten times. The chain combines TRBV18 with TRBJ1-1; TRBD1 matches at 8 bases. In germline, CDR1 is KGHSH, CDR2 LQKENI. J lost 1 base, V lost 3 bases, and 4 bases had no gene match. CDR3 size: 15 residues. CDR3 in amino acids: CASSPKTGENTEAFF. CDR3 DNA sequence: TGTGCCAGCTCACCGAAGACAGGGGAGAACACTGAAGCTTTCTTT.

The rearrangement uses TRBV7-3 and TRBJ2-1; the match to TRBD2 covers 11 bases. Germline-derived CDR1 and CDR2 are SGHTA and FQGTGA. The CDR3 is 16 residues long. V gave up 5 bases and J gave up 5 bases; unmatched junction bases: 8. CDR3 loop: CASSPTSGKTHNEQFF. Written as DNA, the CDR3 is TGTGCCAGCAGCCCGACTAGCGGGAAGACTCACAATGAGCAGTTCTTC.

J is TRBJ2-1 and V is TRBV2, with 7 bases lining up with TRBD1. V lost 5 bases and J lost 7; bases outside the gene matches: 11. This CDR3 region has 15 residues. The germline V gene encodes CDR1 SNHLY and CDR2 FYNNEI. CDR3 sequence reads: CASSQSAARGNEQFF. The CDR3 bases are TGTGCCAGCAGTCAATCCGCCGCCAGGGGGAATGAGCAGTTCTTC.

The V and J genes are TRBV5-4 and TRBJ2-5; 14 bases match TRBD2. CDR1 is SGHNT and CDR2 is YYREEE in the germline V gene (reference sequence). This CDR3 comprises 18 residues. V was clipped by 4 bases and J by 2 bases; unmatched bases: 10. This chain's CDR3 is CASSRTSGRPRIQETQYF. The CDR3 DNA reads TGTGCCAGCAGCCGGACTAGCGGGAGGCCCCGGATACAAGAGACCCAGTACTTC.

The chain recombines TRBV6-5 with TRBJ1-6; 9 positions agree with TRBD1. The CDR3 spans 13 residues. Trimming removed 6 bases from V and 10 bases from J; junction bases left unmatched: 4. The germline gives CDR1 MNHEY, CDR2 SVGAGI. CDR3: CASSRTGVSPLHF. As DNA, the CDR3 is TGTGCCAGCAGCCGGACAGGGGTCTCACCCCTCCACTTT.

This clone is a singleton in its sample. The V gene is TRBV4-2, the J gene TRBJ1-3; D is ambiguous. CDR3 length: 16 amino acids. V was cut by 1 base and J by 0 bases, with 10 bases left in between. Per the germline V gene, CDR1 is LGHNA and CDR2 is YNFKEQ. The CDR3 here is CASSQVGRDSGNTIYF. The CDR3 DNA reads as TGTGCCAGCAGCCAAGTAGGGCGAGACTCTGGAAACACCATATATTTT.

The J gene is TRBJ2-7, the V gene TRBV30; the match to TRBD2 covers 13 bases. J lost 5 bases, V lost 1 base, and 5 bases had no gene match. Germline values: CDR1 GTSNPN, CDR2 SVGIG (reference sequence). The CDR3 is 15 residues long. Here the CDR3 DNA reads TGTGCCTGGAGTGCACCGGGACTAGCGGGACACGAGCAGTACTTC. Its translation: CAWSAPGLAGHEQYF.

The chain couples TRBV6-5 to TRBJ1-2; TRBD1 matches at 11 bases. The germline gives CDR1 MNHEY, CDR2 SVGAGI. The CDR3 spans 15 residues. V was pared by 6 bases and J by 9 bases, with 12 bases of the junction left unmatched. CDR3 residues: CASSQDRGLPRSYTF. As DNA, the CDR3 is TGTGCCAGCAGCCAGGACAGGGGGCTTCCCCGTAGCTACACCTTC.

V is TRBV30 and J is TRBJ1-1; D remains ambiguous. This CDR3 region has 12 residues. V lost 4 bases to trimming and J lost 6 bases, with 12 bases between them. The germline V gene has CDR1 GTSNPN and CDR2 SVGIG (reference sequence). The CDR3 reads CAWTGLLAEAFF. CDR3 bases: TGTGCCTGGACCGGACTGCTGGCTGAAGCTTTCTTT.

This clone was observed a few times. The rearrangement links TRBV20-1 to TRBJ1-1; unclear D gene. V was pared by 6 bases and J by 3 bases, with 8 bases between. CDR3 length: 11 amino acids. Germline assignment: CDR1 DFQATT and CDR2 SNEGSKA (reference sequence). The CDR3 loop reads CSALRDTEAFF. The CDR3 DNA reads TGCAGTGCACTCCGGGACACTGAAGCTTTCTTT.

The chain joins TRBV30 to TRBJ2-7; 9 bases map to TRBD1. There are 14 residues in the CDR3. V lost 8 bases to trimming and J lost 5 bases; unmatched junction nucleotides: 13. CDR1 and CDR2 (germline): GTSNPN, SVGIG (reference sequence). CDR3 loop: CARTSRDRVDEQYF. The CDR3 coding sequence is TGTGCCCGGACCAGCCGGGACAGGGTGGACGAGCAGTACTTC.

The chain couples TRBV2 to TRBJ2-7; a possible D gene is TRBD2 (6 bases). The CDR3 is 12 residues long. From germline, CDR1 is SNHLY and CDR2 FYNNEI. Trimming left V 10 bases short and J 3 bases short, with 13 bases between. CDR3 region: CATAFGGYEQYF. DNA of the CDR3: TGTGCCACCGCCTTCGGGGGCTACGAGCAGTACTTC.

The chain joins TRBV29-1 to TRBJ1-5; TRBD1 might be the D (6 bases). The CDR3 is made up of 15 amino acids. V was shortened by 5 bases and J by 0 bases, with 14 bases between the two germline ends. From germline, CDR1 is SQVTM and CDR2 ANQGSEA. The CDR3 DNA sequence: TGCAGCGTTTTTACAGGGACAAGTAGCAATCAGCCCCAGCATTTT. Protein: CSVFTGTSSNQPQHF.

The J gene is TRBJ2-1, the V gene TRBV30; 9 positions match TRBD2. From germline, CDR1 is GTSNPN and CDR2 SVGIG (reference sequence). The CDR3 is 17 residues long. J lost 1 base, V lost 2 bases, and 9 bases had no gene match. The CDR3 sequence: CAWSPAGGGPSYNEQFF. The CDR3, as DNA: TGTGCCTGGAGTCCGGCGGGAGGGGGACCGTCCTACAATGAGCAGTTCTTC.